This TCR beta chain was sequenced for a study of T cell responses to AZD1222 COVID-19 vaccine. Sequencing was performed with immunoSEQ multiplex PCR; in TCRdb, only in-frame clones are kept and a portion is missing. Of 150,000 or so clones listed, over 75% are singletons. As regards this clone: Antigen specificity is unknown.

Study outcomes and limitations: Donor demographics were predominantly white British with a female majority; clonal diversity may be underestimated. Spike-specific TCR breadth and depth were elevated following two AZD1222 doses. Baseline testing showed seropositivity in only a handful of AZD1222 recipients. Only after the peak T cell response were repertoires sampled.

The V and J ends lost 1 base and 2 bases, in that order; junction bases with no gene match: 5. The V gene's germline CDR1 is SGHNT and CDR2 YYREEE (reference sequence). This CDR3 is 15 amino acids long. This sequence originates from an adult in good health. The rearrangement joins TRBV5-4 to TRBJ2-5; 7 bases match TRBD2. The source was peripheral blood, collected on day 0 of AZD1222 vaccination. Here the CDR3 reads CASSLNQGLQETQYF. The CDR3 DNA follows: TGTGCCAGCAGCTTGAACCAGGGACTACAAGAGACCCAGTACTTC.